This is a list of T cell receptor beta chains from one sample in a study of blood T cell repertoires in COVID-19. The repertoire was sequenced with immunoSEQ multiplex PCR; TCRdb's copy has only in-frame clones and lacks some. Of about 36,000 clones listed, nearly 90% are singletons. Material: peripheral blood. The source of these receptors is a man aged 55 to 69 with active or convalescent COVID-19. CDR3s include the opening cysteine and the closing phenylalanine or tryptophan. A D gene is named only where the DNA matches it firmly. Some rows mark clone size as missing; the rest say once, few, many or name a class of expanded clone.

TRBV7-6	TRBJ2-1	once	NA	TGTGCCAGCAGCCGATTTCGGGATGAGCAGTTCTTC	CASSRFRDEQFF
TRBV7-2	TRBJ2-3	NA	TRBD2	TGTGCCAACAGCTTAGTAGCGGGGGCCTGGGATACGCAGTATTTT	CANSLVAGAWDTQYF
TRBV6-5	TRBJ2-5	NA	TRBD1	TGTGCCAGCCGAAAGACAGGGGAAAAAGAGACCCAGTACTTC	CASRKTGEKETQYF
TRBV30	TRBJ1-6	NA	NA	TGTGCCTGGAGTATCCGGGGGGGACCTAGAAATAATTCACCCCTCCACTTT	CAWSIRGGPRNNSPLHF
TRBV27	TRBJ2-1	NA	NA	TGTGCCAGCGGGGGGTTGGGCTCCTACAATGAGCAGTTCTTC	CASGGLGSYNEQFF
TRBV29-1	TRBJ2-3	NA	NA	TGCAGCGTTGAAGGGACTAGAGGGGGAGTGGGTTGGGGCACAGATACGCAGTATTTT	CSVEGTRGGVGWGTDTQYF
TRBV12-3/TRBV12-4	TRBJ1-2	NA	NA	TGTGCCAGCAGTCCGTACACTAACTATGGCTACACCTTC	CASSPYTNYGYTF
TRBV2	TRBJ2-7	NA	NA	TGTGCCAGCAGTGTGTATAGCGAGCAGTACTTC	CASSVYSEQYF
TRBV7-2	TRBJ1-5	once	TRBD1	TGTGCCAGCAGCTTAGTTACGGGACAGTTCAATCAGCCCCAGCATTTT	CASSLVTGQFNQPQHF
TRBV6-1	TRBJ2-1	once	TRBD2	TGTGCCAGCAGTGAAGGGCTAGCGGGGTACAATGAGCAGTTCTTC	CASSEGLAGYNEQFF
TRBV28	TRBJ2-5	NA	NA	TGTGCCAGCACAAGACAGGCGTGGGAGACCCAGTACTTC	CASTRQAWETQYF
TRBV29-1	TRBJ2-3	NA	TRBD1	TGCAGCGTTGAGGATAGGCCGGGACAGGGGGCAATAGATACGCAGTATTTT	CSVEDRPGQGAIDTQYF
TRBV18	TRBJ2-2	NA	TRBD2	TGTGCCAGCTCACCACTTCTAGCGGGAGGGAACACCGGGGAGCTGTTTTTT	CASSPLLAGGNTGELFF
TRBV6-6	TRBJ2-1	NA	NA	TGTGCCAGCAGTACTGGGAGGAAGAATGAGCAGTTCTTC	CASSTGRKNEQFF
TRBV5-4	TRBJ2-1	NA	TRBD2	TGTGCCAGCAGCTCGACTCTAGCGGGAGTTTATGAGCAGTTCTTC	CASSSTLAGVYEQFF
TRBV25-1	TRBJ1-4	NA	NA	TGTGCCAGCAGCGAGTACCGGGACTTTAATGAAAAACTGTTTTTT	CASSEYRDFNEKLFF
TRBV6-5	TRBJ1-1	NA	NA	TGTGCCAGCAGTTGGAGCCGGGACACTGAAGCTTTCTTT	CASSWSRDTEAFF
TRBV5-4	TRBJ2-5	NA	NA	TGTGCCAGCAGCTTGGGTGGGGGGAGCGGGGAGACCCAGTACTTC	CASSLGGGSGETQYF
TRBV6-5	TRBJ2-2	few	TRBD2	TGTGCCAGCAGGCTAGCGGGAGGCAGGGAGCTGTTTTTT	CASRLAGGRELFF
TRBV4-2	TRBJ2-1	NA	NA	TGTGCCAGCAGCCAAATTGCTTCGCGAGGCGCATACAATGAGCAGTTCTTC	CASSQIASRGAYNEQFF
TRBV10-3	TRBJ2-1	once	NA	TGTGCCATCAGTGAGTCAAGCGCTACCTACAATGAGCAGTTCTTC	CAISESSATYNEQFF
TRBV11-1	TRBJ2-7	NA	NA	TGTGCCAGCAGCTATACAGCCTCCCCCTCCTACGAGCAGTACTTC	CASSYTASPSYEQYF
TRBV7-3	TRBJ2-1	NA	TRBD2	TGTGCCAGCAGCTTAAGCGGGAGGGAGGAGCAGTTCTTC	CASSLSGREEQFF
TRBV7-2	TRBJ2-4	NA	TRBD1	TGTGCCAGCAGCCCGGGACAGTTAAACATTCAGTACTTC	CASSPGQLNIQYF
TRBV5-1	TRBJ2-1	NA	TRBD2	TGCGCCAGCAGCTGGAACATAGCGGGAAACAATGAGCAGTTCTTC	CASSWNIAGNNEQFF
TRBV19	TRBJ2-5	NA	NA	TGTGCCAGTAGTATCAGGGGGGCAGGGGAGACCCAGTACTTC	CASSIRGAGETQYF
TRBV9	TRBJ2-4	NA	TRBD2	TGTGCCAGCAGCGTAGACGGACTAGCCAACATTCAGTACTTC	CASSVDGLANIQYF
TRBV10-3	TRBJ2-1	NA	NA	TGTGCCATCGCTAGTGCCAATGAGCAGTTCTTC	CAIASANEQFF
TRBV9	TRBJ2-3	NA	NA	TGTGCCAGCAGCGTAGGGAGGACCCTCGCCACAGATACGCAGTATTTT	CASSVGRTLATDTQYF
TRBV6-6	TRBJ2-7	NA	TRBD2	TGTGCCAGCAGAGCCGTAGCGGGAGTTCCCTACGAGCAGTACTTC	CASRAVAGVPYEQYF
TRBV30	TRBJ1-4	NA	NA	TGTGCCTGGAGTGTAGGGGTAAAACCAACTAATGAAAAACTGTTTTTT	CAWSVGVKPTNEKLFF
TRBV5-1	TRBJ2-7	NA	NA	TGCGCCAGCAGCTTGGGCGGAGACCCCAACTACGAGCAGTACTTC	CASSLGGDPNYEQYF
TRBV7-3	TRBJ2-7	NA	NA	TGTGCCAGCAGCCGTTATCCGGGCAGGGAATACGAGCAGTACTTC	CASSRYPGREYEQYF
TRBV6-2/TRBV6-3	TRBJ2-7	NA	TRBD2	TGTGCCAGCAGTGGACTAGCGGGAGTGAGGAACGAGCAGTACTTC	CASSGLAGVRNEQYF
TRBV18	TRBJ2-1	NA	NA	TGTGCCAGCTCACTGGAGGGGTCCAATGAGCAGTTCTTC	CASSLEGSNEQFF
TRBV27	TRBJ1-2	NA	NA	TGTGCCAGCAGTTTATCGAAGGGGGTAGGCGGCTACACCTTC	CASSLSKGVGGYTF
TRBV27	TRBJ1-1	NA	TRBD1	TGTGCCAGCAGTGGTAGGGGGCGGGGCACTGAAGCTTTCTTT	CASSGRGRGTEAFF
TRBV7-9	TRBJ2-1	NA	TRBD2	TGTGCCAGCAGCTTAGATGGCGGGAGCCTGAGAAATGAGCAGTTCTTC	CASSLDGGSLRNEQFF
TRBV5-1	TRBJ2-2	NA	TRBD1	TGCGCCAGCAGCCCGGGACAGGGGAGGACCGGGGAGCTGTTTTTT	CASSPGQGRTGELFF
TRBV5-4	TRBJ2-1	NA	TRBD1	TGTGCCAGCAGCTGGAACAGGGGGCCCGGGGGATGGGATGAGCAGTTCTTC	CASSWNRGPGGWDEQFF
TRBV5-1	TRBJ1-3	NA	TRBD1	TGCGCCAGCAGCCTGGTCCTTCCAGGGGGCTCTGGAAACACCATATATTTT	CASSLVLPGGSGNTIYF
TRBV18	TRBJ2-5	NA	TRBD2	TGTGCCAGCTCAAGCGGGAGGGCCCGGGAGACCCAGTACTTC	CASSSGRARETQYF
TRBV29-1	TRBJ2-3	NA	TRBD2	TGCAGCGTATCGGGACTAGCGGGAGGGACAGATACGCAGTATTTT	CSVSGLAGGTDTQYF
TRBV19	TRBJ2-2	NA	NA	TGTGCCAGCCAACATGCGAACACCGGGGAGCTGTTTTTT	CASQHANTGELFF
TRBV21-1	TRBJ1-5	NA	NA	TGTGCCAGCAGATCGGTGGAGCAGCCCCAGCATTTT	CASRSVEQPQHF
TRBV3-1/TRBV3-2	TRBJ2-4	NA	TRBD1	TGTGCCAGCAGCCAAGATGTGACAGGGGGAAACATTCAGTACTTC	CASSQDVTGGNIQYF
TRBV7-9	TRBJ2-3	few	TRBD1	TGTGCCAGCAGCCCGCGACAGGGAGAGGACACAGATACGCAGTATTTT	CASSPRQGEDTDTQYF
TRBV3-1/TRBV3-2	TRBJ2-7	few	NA	TGTGCCAGCAGCCACTACCCCTCCACGGGGGAGCCCCACGAGCAGTACTTC	CASSHYPSTGEPHEQYF
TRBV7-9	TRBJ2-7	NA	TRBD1	TGTGCCAGCAGCTCAGGACAGGACTACGAGCAGTACTTC	CASSSGQDYEQYF
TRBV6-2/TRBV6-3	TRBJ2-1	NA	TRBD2	TGTGCCAGCAGTCATCAGCGGGAGGGGAGGGTTGAGCAGTTCTTC	CASSHQREGRVEQFF
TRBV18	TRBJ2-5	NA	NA	TGTGCCAGCTCACCAACAGGGAGAGTCCAAGAGACCCAGTACTTC	CASSPTGRVQETQYF
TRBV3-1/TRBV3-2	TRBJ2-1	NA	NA	TGTGCCAGCAGCCTTGTAAACAATGAGCAGTTCTTC	CASSLVNNEQFF
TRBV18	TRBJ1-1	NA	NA	TGTGCCAGCTCGGCGGCAGCCGGGGGTACTGAAGCTTTCTTT	CASSAAAGGTEAFF
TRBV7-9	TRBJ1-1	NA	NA	TGTGCCAGCAGCCCAACGGACAGAGGGGAAATTAACACTGAAGCTTTCTTT	CASSPTDRGEINTEAFF